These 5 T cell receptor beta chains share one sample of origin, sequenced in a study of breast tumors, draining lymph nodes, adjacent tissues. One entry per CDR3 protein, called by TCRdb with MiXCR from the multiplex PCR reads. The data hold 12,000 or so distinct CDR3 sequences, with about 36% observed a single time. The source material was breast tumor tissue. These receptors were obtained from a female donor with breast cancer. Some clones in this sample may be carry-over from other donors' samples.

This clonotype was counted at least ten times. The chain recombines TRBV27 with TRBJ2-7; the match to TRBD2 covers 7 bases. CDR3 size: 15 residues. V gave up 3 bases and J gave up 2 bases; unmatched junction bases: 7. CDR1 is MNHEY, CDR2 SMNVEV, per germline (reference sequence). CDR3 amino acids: CASSLPSGAPYEQYF. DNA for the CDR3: TGTGCCAGCAGTTTGCCTAGCGGAGCTCCCTACGAGCAGTACTTC.

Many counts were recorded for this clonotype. Here the CDR3 reads CASSMGSYNSPLHF. Written as DNA, the CDR3 is TGTGCCAGTAGTATGGGCTCCTATAATTCACCCCTCCACTTT. This sequence joins TRBV19 and TRBJ1-6; no clear D. CDR1 LNHDA and CDR2 SQIVND come from the germline V gene (reference sequence). Between the trimmed V and J ends, which lost 3 bases and 0 bases, there was a span of 3 bases. CDR3 length equals 14 residues.

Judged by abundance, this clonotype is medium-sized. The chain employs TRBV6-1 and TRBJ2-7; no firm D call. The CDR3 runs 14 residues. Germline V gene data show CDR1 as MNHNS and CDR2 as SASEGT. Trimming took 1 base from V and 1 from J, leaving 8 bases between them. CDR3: CASSEVGRSYEQYF. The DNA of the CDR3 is TGTGCCAGCAGTGAAGTAGGCAGATCCTACGAGCAGTACTTC.

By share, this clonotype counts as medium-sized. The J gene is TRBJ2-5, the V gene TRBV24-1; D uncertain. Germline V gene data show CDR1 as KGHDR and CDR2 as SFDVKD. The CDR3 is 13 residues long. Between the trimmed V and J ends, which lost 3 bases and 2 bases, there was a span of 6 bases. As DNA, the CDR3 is TGTGCCACCAGTGATGGCACGCAAGAGACCCAGTACTTC. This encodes CATSDGTQETQYF.

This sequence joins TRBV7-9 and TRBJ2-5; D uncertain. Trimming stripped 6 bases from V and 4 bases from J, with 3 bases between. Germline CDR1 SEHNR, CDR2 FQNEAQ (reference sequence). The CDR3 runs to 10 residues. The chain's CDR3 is CASSRETQYF. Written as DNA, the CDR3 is TGTGCCAGCAGTAGAGAGACCCAGTACTTC.